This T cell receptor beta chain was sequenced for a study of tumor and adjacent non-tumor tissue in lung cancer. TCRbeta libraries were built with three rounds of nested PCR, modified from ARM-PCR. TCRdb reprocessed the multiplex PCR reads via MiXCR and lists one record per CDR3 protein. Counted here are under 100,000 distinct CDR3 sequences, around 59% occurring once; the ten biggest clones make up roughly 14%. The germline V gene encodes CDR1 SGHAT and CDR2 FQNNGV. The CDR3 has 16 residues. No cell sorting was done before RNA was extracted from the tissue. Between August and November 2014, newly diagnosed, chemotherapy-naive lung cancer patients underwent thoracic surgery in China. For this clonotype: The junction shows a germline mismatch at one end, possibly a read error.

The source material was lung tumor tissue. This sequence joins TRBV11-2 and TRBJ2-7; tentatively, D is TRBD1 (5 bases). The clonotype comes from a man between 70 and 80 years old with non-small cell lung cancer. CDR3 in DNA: TGTGCCAGCACAAGACCAGGGATGGGCAGTTCGTACGAGCAATACTTC. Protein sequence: CASTRPGMGSSYEQYF.